These T cell receptor beta chains were read from a single sample in a study of T cell changes during pregnancy in multiple sclerosis. The assay was immunoSEQ multiplex PCR, and TCRdb's table has in-frame clones only and misses some. Altogether more than 35,000 clones are present, approximately 90% being singletons, with the ten largest covering about 0.57%. Sample: CD4+ T cells from peripheral blood mononuclear cells, taken before pregnancy. The source of these receptors is a female donor with multiple sclerosis, enrolled in a pregnancy study. CDR3s include the opening cysteine and the closing phenylalanine or tryptophan. The size field is filled for only some rows; it gives once, few, many or a size class.

J gene	clone size	V gene	CDR3 protein
TRBJ2-5	NA	TRBV5-1	CASRMGQQETQYF
TRBJ1-6	NA	TRBV9	CASSVATGVSPLHF
TRBJ1-2	once	TRBV18	CASSPVIEARENGYTF
TRBJ2-7	NA	TRBV5-1	CASSPDSVSYEQYF
TRBJ1-2	NA	TRBV9	CASSATDYGYTF
TRBJ1-1	NA	TRBV28	CASSKYRAHTEAFF
TRBJ1-6	NA	TRBV4-2	CASSPFLGGSSYNSPLHF
TRBJ1-5	NA	TRBV5-6	CASSLGAAGTQPQHF
TRBJ2-6	NA	TRBV14	CASSQIGGTGANVLTF
TRBJ2-3	once	TRBV7-3	CASSLDRATQYF
TRBJ1-5	few	TRBV2	CASGGTQGQPQHF
TRBJ1-6	NA	TRBV10-1	CASKKNKTRSYNSPLHF
TRBJ1-3	NA	TRBV5-1	CASSQDSNSGNTIYF
TRBJ2-2	NA	TRBV30	CAWSMGQGAGELFF
TRBJ2-3	NA	TRBV5-1	CASRPRDSPTDTQYF
TRBJ2-3	once	TRBV7-2	CASSRGVAGGDTQYF
TRBJ1-4	NA	TRBV18	CASSLEPGIDEKLFF
TRBJ2-1	once	TRBV7-7	CASSLGRYNEQFF
TRBJ2-7	NA	TRBV28	CASSFAGTGTNEQYF
TRBJ2-5	NA	TRBV7-9	CASLAGGRETQYF
TRBJ1-1	NA	TRBV18	CASSTQGAGTEAFF
TRBJ2-1	NA	TRBV5-6	CASSLVLTGEYHNEQFF
TRBJ1-4	NA	TRBV5-1	CASSLSGTGDEKLFF
TRBJ1-5	NA	TRBV7-9	CASSLTGVGQPQHF
TRBJ2-2	NA	TRBV7-3	CASSPGTGGVGELFF
TRBJ2-5	NA	TRBV18	CASSPQLEAGGGQETQYF